The rows below give T cell receptor beta chains drawn from one sample of a study of T cells in Graves' hyperthyroidism and ophthalmopathy. TCRdb analysed the multiplex PCR reads with MiXCR anew, one entry per CDR3 protein. The data hold about 200,000 distinct CDR3 sequences, with about a sixth observed a single time. Sequenced material: blood. The receptors were sampled from a woman aged 50 to 65 with Graves' hyperthyroidism. Each CDR3 is given with its conserved first and last residue. Fields, in order: J gene, V gene, clone size, D gene, CDR3 DNA, CDR3 protein. The D gene is left open where the match is weak. Clone size is given for some rows only: seen once, a few or many times, or a class if the clone is expanded.

J: TRBJ2-3; V: TRBV5-1; size: many; D: NA; DNA: TGCGCCAGCAGCGCGGGGTATAGGGAAAGCACAGATACGCAGTATTTT; CDR3: CASSAGYRESTDTQYF
J: TRBJ1-1; V: TRBV24-1; size: few; D: NA; DNA: TGTGCCACCAGTGAATCCGTCTCCACTGAAGCTTTCTTT; CDR3: CATSESVSTEAFF
J: TRBJ2-2; V: TRBV27; size: few; D: NA; DNA: TGTGCCGTCCTCCGGGCCGGGGAGCTGTTTTTT; CDR3: CAVLRAGELFF
J: TRBJ1-2; V: TRBV6-1; size: many; D: NA; DNA: TGTGCCAGCAAAATACAAGGGTTCTATGGCTACACCTTC; CDR3: CASKIQGFYGYTF
J: TRBJ2-7; V: TRBV20-1; size: many; D: NA; DNA: TGCAGTGCTCCCGGGACGGTGACCTACGAGCAGTACTTC; CDR3: CSAPGTVTYEQYF
J: TRBJ1-4; V: TRBV12-3/TRBV12-4; size: many; D: NA; DNA: TGTGCCAGCAGTTTATCCGGGGTAAATGAAAAACTGTTTTTT; CDR3: CASSLSGVNEKLFF
J: TRBJ1-5; V: TRBV27; size: NA; D: NA; DNA: TGTGCCAGCAAGGGGGATCGGGATAGTCAGCCCCAGCATTTT; CDR3: CASKGDRDSQPQHF
J: TRBJ2-3; V: TRBV5-1; size: NA; D: NA; DNA: TGCGCCAGCAGCTTCGAGGGACCCACAGATACGCAGTATTTT; CDR3: CASSFEGPTDTQYF
J: TRBJ1-6; V: TRBV6-1; size: few; D: NA; DNA: TGTGCCAGCAAATCGGAACGATTTTACTCACCCCTCCACTTT; CDR3: CASKSERFYSPLHF
J: TRBJ1-2; V: TRBV20-1; size: NA; D: TRBD1; DNA: TGCAGTGGGACAGGGTTGACATCAAACTATGGCTACACCTTC; CDR3: CSGTGLTSNYGYTF
J: TRBJ2-1; V: TRBV9; size: NA; D: NA; DNA: TGTGCCAGCAGCCCCAGCTGGCGGACAAACAATGAGCAGTTCTTC; CDR3: CASSPSWRTNNEQFF
J: TRBJ2-3; V: TRBV4-1; size: NA; D: TRBD2; DNA: TGCGCCAGCAGCAATCAGCGGGGAAGCACAGATACGCAGTATTTT; CDR3: CASSNQRGSTDTQYF
J: TRBJ1-5; V: TRBV6-2/TRBV6-3; size: NA; D: TRBD1; DNA: TGTGCCAGCAGCCACGTGACAGGGGTAGGTCAGCCCCAGCATTTT; CDR3: CASSHVTGVGQPQHF
J: TRBJ1-2; V: TRBV19; size: NA; D: NA; DNA: TGTGCCAGTCGGACCGACGGCAACTATGGCTACACCTTC; CDR3: CASRTDGNYGYTF
J: TRBJ2-5; V: TRBV7-8; size: many; D: NA; DNA: TGTGCCAGCAGCCCGGGCGCCTTACTTACCCTCCAAGAGACCCAGTACTTC; CDR3: CASSPGALLTLQETQYF
J: TRBJ2-3; V: TRBV20-1; size: many; D: NA; DNA: TGCAGTGCTCCCCGCGAGGATACGCAGTATTTT; CDR3: CSAPREDTQYF
J: TRBJ2-7; V: TRBV5-1; size: many; D: NA; DNA: TGCGCCAGCAGCTTGTCTGACTCACTCTATACCTACGAGCAGTACTTC; CDR3: CASSLSDSLYTYEQYF
J: TRBJ2-1; V: TRBV7-3; size: many; D: NA; DNA: TGTGCCAGCAGCTCGCTGGGGGGATTTTCCCACAATGAGCAGTTCTTC; CDR3: CASSSLGGFSHNEQFF
J: TRBJ2-7; V: TRBV3-1; size: few; D: NA; DNA: TGTGCCAGCAGCCAAGACCCCACCTACGAGCAGTACTTC; CDR3: CASSQDPTYEQYF
J: TRBJ2-3; V: TRBV29-1; size: few; D: NA; DNA: TGCAGCGTTGGTCGGCGAAGACAGACTAGCACAGATACGCAGTATTTT; CDR3: CSVGRRRQTSTDTQYF
J: TRBJ1-4; V: TRBV28; size: many; D: NA; DNA: TGTGCCAGCAGTTCCTACGGAGGGATGGGTGAAAAACTGTTTTTT; CDR3: CASSSYGGMGEKLFF
J: TRBJ2-3; V: TRBV20-1; size: few; D: NA; DNA: TGCAGTGCGGCCTACAGGGCGGGAGATACGCAGTATTTT; CDR3: CSAAYRAGDTQYF
J: TRBJ2-1; V: TRBV7-9; size: many; D: TRBD2; DNA: TGTGCCAGCAGCTCCCCGGGACTAGCGGGAATTTTATCTTTTAGCAATGAGCAGTTCTTC; CDR3: CASSSPGLAGILSFSNEQFF
J: TRBJ1-5; V: TRBV5-6; size: few; D: NA; DNA: TGTGCCAGCAGCCAATCCGGAGGGCTTCAGCAGCCCCAGCATTTT; CDR3: CASSQSGGLQQPQHF
J: TRBJ2-2; V: TRBV5-1; size: NA; D: TRBD1; DNA: TGCGCCAGCAGCTGGATAGGGGGCTCGAACACCGGGGAGCTGTTTTTT; CDR3: CASSWIGGSNTGELFF
J: TRBJ1-2; V: TRBV12-3/TRBV12-4; size: NA; D: NA; DNA: TGTGCCAGCAGTTTAAGCCAGTACTATGGCTACACCTTC; CDR3: CASSLSQYYGYTF
J: TRBJ1-2; V: TRBV12-3/TRBV12-4; size: many; D: TRBD1; DNA: TGTGCCAGCAGTCCACAGGGGGGCAACTATGGCTACACCTTC; CDR3: CASSPQGGNYGYTF
J: TRBJ2-3; V: TRBV3-1; size: NA; D: TRBD2; DNA: TGTGCCAGCAGCCAGAGAACTAGCGGGAGGCTAGTTGGTACGCAGTATTTT; CDR3: CASSQRTSGRLVGTQYF
J: TRBJ2-1; V: TRBV6-6; size: many; D: TRBD2; DNA: TGTGCCAGCAGTTACTCGAGAAAGGGACTAGCGGGAGCCGAGCAGTTCTTC; CDR3: CASSYSRKGLAGAEQFF
J: TRBJ1-6; V: TRBV19; size: NA; D: NA; DNA: TGTGCCAGTAGTATAGCTTGGGACGCGTCTGAAAATTCACCCCTCCACTTT; CDR3: CASSIAWDASENSPLHF
J: TRBJ1-1; V: TRBV20-1; size: NA; D: NA; DNA: TGCAGTGCTAGGCAAATAACAGGAAACGAGAACACTGAAGCTTTCTTT; CDR3: CSARQITGNENTEAFF
J: TRBJ2-1; V: TRBV12-3/TRBV12-4; size: many; D: NA; DNA: TGTGCCAGCACCACGGGGACGGACTCCTACAATGAGCAGTTCTTC; CDR3: CASTTGTDSYNEQFF
J: TRBJ1-4; V: TRBV10-1; size: many; D: NA; DNA: TGCGCCAGCAGTGAAGGAGGGACCGGCGAAAAACTGTTTTTT; CDR3: CASSEGGTGEKLFF
J: TRBJ1-1; V: TRBV19; size: many; D: NA; DNA: TGTGCCAGTAGGATGGGGGGGAAAGACACTGAAGCTTTCTTT; CDR3: CASRMGGKDTEAFF
J: TRBJ2-7; V: TRBV4-1; size: few; D: NA; DNA: TGCGCCAGCAGCCAAGGGACCTCCTACGAGCAGTACTTC; CDR3: CASSQGTSYEQYF
J: TRBJ2-7; V: TRBV27; size: NA; D: TRBD1; DNA: TGTGCCAGCAGCCAGGGGGTGGCGTACGAGCAGTACTTC; CDR3: CASSQGVAYEQYF
J: TRBJ1-4; V: TRBV18; size: many; D: NA; DNA: TGTGCCAGCTCACCAGGGGGAAGAACTAATGAAAAACTGTTTTTT; CDR3: CASSPGGRTNEKLFF
J: TRBJ1-1; V: TRBV3-1; size: many; D: NA; DNA: TGTGCCAGCAGCCAAGATGTGGGTCCGGGGGCCCAAGCTTTCTTT; CDR3: CASSQDVGPGAQAFF
J: TRBJ2-5; V: TRBV7-8; size: many; D: NA; DNA: TGTGCCAGCAGCTTAGTCCACCAAGAGACCCAGTACTTC; CDR3: CASSLVHQETQYF
J: TRBJ2-5; V: TRBV29-1; size: many; D: NA; DNA: TGCAGCGTTGAAGATCCCAGGGGTGACTACGCAGCGCCGCAAGAGACCCAGTACTTC; CDR3: CSVEDPRGDYAAPQETQYF
J: TRBJ2-1; V: TRBV12-3/TRBV12-4; size: many; D: TRBD2; DNA: TGTGCCAGCAGTGTCCGACTAGCGGGAGGGCCGGGTGAGCAGTTCTTC; CDR3: CASSVRLAGGPGEQFF
J: TRBJ2-7; V: TRBV20-1; size: few; D: TRBD2; DNA: TGCAGCGGAGTTCCGGGACTAGCGACACTTGCGGCGCCGGGCGAGCAGTACTTC; CDR3: CSGVPGLATLAAPGEQYF
J: TRBJ1-1; V: TRBV6-1; size: few; D: TRBD1; DNA: TGTGCCAGCAGTGAAGTCGGGACAGGGCGGACTGAAGCTTTCTTT; CDR3: CASSEVGTGRTEAFF
J: TRBJ1-2; V: TRBV12-5; size: NA; D: NA; DNA: TGTGCTAGTGGCTCTGTACCAAACTATGGCTACACCTTC; CDR3: CASGSVPNYGYTF
J: TRBJ2-7; V: TRBV11-3; size: many; D: TRBD2; DNA: TGTGCCAGCAGCTCTTCAGCGGGGCTCCTCGAGCAGTACTTC; CDR3: CASSSSAGLLEQYF
J: TRBJ1-5; V: TRBV7-2; size: NA; D: NA; DNA: TGTGCCAGCAGCCTTTATGCCGGGGTCTCCCAGCCCCAGCATTTT; CDR3: CASSLYAGVSQPQHF
J: TRBJ1-1; V: TRBV19; size: NA; D: NA; DNA: TGTGCCAGTAGTGCAAACGGACAAACGAACACTGAAGCTTTCTTT; CDR3: CASSANGQTNTEAFF
J: TRBJ2-7; V: TRBV20-1; size: NA; D: NA; DNA: TGCAGTGCTAGAGATTTCGGGGTTTTATCGTCCGAGCAGTACTTC; CDR3: CSARDFGVLSSEQYF
J: TRBJ2-6; V: TRBV7-3; size: NA; D: NA; DNA: TGTGCCAGCAAAGTTAACTCTGGGGCCAACGTCCTGACTTTC; CDR3: CASKVNSGANVLTF
J: TRBJ2-7; V: TRBV20-1; size: NA; D: TRBD2; DNA: TGCAGTGCTAGAAGTCTAGCGGGAGGCCAATCCTCCTACGAGCAGTACTTC; CDR3: CSARSLAGGQSSYEQYF
J: TRBJ2-1; V: TRBV5-5; size: NA; D: TRBD2; DNA: TGTGCCAGCAGCTTAAGCCCTAGCGGGACCTACAATGAGCAGTTCTTC; CDR3: CASSLSPSGTYNEQFF
J: TRBJ2-1; V: TRBV7-9; size: NA; D: TRBD2; DNA: TGTGCCAGCAGCCAGACTAGCGGGAGGGCCGATAATGAGCAGTTCTTC; CDR3: CASSQTSGRADNEQFF
J: TRBJ2-3; V: TRBV11-1; size: many; D: TRBD2; DNA: TGTGCCAGCAGCCTGACTAGCGGGACTGGAGATACGCAGTATTTT; CDR3: CASSLTSGTGDTQYF
J: TRBJ2-1; V: TRBV5-1; size: few; D: TRBD2; DNA: TGCGCCAGCAGCCCCAGGACAGGGACTAGCGGAAACAATGAGCAGTTCTTC; CDR3: CASSPRTGTSGNNEQFF
J: TRBJ2-3; V: TRBV5-4; size: NA; D: TRBD2; DNA: TGTGCCAGCAGCTTGGGACTAGCGGGACCCACAGATACGCAGTATTTT; CDR3: CASSLGLAGPTDTQYF